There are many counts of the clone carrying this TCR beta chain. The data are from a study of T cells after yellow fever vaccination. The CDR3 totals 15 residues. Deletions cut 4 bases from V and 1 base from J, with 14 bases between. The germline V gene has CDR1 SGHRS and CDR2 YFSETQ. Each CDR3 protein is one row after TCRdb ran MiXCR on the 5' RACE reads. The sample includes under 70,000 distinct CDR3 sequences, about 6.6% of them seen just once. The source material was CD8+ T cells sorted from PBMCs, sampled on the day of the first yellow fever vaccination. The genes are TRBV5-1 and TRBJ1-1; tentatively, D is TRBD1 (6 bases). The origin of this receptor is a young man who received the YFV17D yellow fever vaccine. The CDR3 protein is CASSLRGSENTEAFF. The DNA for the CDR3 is TGCGCCAGCAGCCTTAGGGGGAGCGAGAACACTGAAGCTTTCTTT.